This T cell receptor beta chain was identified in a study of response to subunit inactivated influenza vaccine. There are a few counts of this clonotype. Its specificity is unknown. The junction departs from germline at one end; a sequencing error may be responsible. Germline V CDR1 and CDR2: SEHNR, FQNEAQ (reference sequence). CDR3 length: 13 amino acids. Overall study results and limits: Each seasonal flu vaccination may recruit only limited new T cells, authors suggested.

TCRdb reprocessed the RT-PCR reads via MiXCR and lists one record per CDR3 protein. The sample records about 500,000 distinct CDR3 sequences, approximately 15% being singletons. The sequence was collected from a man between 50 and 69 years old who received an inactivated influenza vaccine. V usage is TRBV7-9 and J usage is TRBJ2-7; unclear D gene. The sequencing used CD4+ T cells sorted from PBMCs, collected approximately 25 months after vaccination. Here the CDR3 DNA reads TGTGCCAGCAGCCCCCCCGCCTCCAACGAGCAGTACTTC. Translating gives CASSPPASNEQYF.